This T cell receptor (beta chain) was profiled in a study of blood T cell repertoires in COVID-19. About the study: Acute and convalescent COVID-19 specimens originated in the United States, Italy and Spain. In each case, the material was cDNA or gDNA derived from T cells, B-cell-depleted T cells, or PBMCs.

V gave up 0 bases and J gave up 5 bases; unmatched junction bases: 17. CDR1 is LGHNA and CDR2 is YSLEER in the germline V gene. This CDR3 spans 19 amino acids. In the study's own analysis: From reference gene primer amplification, estimates of nucleated cell counts were derived. Generated by immunoSEQ multiplex PCR, the TCRdb table keeps only in-frame clones and is missing some. From that table come the V and J calls and clone size; the DNA was used to work out D and trimming. The sample lists 150,000 to 190,000 clones, 88% occurring once. V and J are TRBV4-3 and TRBJ2-5; 8 nucleotides align to TRBD2. This receptor was identified in a woman in her 70s with acute or convalescent COVID-19. The specimen sequenced was peripheral blood. CDR3 protein: CASSQDLRFLSGGRETQYF. In DNA form, the CDR3 reads TGCGCCAGCAGCCAAGATCTTCGATTTTTATCGGGGGGGCGGGAGACCCAGTACTTC.